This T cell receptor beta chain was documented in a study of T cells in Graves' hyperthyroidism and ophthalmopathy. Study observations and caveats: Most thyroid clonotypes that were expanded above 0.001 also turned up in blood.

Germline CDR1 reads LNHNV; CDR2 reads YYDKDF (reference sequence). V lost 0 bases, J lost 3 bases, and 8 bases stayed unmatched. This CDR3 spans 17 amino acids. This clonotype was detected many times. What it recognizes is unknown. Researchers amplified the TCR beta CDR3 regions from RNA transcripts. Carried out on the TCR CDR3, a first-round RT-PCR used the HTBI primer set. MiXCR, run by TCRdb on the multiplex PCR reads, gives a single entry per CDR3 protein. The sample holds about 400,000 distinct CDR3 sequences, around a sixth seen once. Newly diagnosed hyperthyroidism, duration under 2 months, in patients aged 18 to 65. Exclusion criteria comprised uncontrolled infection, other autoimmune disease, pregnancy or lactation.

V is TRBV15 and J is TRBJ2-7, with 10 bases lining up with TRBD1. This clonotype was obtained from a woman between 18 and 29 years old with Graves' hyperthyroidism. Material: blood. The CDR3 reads CATSRDQLRTGGYEQYF. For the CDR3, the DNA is TGTGCCACCAGCAGAGATCAACTTAGGACAGGGGGCTACGAGCAGTACTTC.